This T cell receptor beta chain was captured in a study of blood T cell repertoires in COVID-19. Here immunoSEQ multiplex PCR was the method, and the copy in TCRdb shows in-frame clones only, minus some. The profile shows 230,000 or so clones, less than 90% of them singletons. Membership in each cohort depended on participant-reported clinical history. Among Cohort 3 donors, those recovered had two negative PCRs, clearance, or symptom resolution. CDR1 is MNHEY, CDR2 SMNVEV, per germline (reference sequence). The CDR3 loop spans 13 amino acids. V was shortened by 4 bases and J by 6 bases, with 9 bases between the two germline ends.

The gene calls are TRBV27 and TRBJ2-2; maybe TRBD2 (6 bases). The specimen sequenced was PBMCs or T cells enriched from blood (not recorded which). The origin of this receptor is a woman younger than 45 who had recovered from COVID-19. The CDR3 DNA reads TGTGCCAGCAGTTATTGGGGGGCCGGGGAGCTGTTTTTT. Its protein product is CASSYWGAGELFF.